A selection of T cell receptor beta chains follows, all from one sample in a study of T cell changes during pregnancy in multiple sclerosis. Measured with immunoSEQ multiplex PCR; TCRdb has only the in-frame clones, and not every one. The sample lists approximately 130,000 clones, about 95% seen once, with roughly 0.44% in the top ten. Source: peripheral blood, taken after pregnancy. The receptors here all came from a female donor with multiple sclerosis, enrolled in a pregnancy study. The conserved cysteine and the conserved F or W are not part of the CDR3 here. Fields, in order: J gene, V gene, CDR3 protein.

TRBJ1-3 TRBV5-6 ASSFAGGNTIY
TRBJ2-1 TRBV28 ASSFSDRVLYNEQF
TRBJ2-5 TRBV28 ASSSYRGGTSGRAVGQETQY
TRBJ2-3 TRBV7-9 ASSLQGTSGSTDTQY
TRBJ2-7 TRBV19 ATGTGGSYEQY
TRBJ2-1 TRBV19 ASSIPPTDYSYNEQF
TRBJ2-1 TRBV28 ASSAQGMMANEQF
TRBJ2-6 TRBV11-2 ASSLDGRSGANVLT
TRBJ2-1 TRBV7-9 ASEAGGHRNNEQF
TRBJ2-2 TRBV9 ASSVEGGQMNTGELF
TRBJ2-1 TRBV5-1 ASSLLTGGRNNEQF
TRBJ1-2 TRBV28 ASSALQGNYGYT
TRBJ1-5 TRBV6-5 ASSYGGGQPQH
TRBJ2-1 TRBV29-1 SVEILAVPF
TRBJ1-5 TRBV28 ASSSRVGQPQH
TRBJ2-7 TRBV7-9 ASSPAASAYEQY
TRBJ2-7 TRBV7-8 ASSLGLGDYEQY
TRBJ1-2 TRBV28 ASSRQGNGYT
TRBJ2-3 TRBV6-5 ASSGLASSTDTQY
TRBJ2-1 TRBV5-1 ASSLQLAGAYNEQF
TRBJ2-2 TRBV7-9 ASSFDRGRFTGELF
TRBJ2-3 TRBV6-5 ASKRGQTDTQY
TRBJ2-7 TRBV7-9 ASSSRFDRADNEQY
TRBJ1-4 TRBV19 ASSVGQNPTGQEKLF
TRBJ2-2 TRBV5-1 ASSPDRGRRSGELF
TRBJ1-4 TRBV10-3 AIRAGDATNEKLF
TRBJ2-3 TRBV6-5 ASSSQGLYTQY
TRBJ2-3 TRBV7-2 ASSPWYATKDTDTQY
TRBJ2-4 TRBV7-8 ASSLVIPSVQNIQY
TRBJ1-2 TRBV28 ASSTTPGQGGPRAYGYT
TRBJ2-2 TRBV27 ASSLRQAPEELF
TRBJ2-7 TRBV7-2 ASSGGSGSSYEQY
TRBJ1-1 TRBV5-1 ASSPDRGGLNTEAF
TRBJ1-4 TRBV7-9 ASSLGSLREEKLF
TRBJ2-3 TRBV9 ASSVAGRGVSDTQY
TRBJ1-5 TRBV7-2 ASSFFPQFDEPQH
TRBJ1-5 TRBV7-8 ASNGAGGNQPQH
TRBJ2-3 TRBV6-5 ASSSLAGTDTQY
TRBJ1-5 TRBV7-9 ASSLGTGGIRSGQPQH
TRBJ2-1 TRBV9 ASSPRLGQIYNEQF
TRBJ2-1 TRBV27 ASSWASGSYEQF
TRBJ2-1 TRBV4-3 ASSQEFSGSSYNEQF
TRBJ1-1 TRBV29-1 SVGGQTGPKNTEAF
TRBJ1-4 TRBV7-2 ASSADGLNEKLF
TRBJ2-3 TRBV5-1 ASSLAGTGTDTQY
TRBJ2-7 TRBV7-9 ASSSLTGKSTYEQY
TRBJ1-5 TRBV10-1 ASSERGGRYSNQPQH
TRBJ2-4 TRBV28 ASSPPRGLLNIQY
TRBJ2-7 TRBV27 ASSLLRPGGRYEQY
TRBJ2-5 TRBV28 ASSHRGATGGTQY
TRBJ1-5 TRBV12-2 ASRLVWQQADQPQH
TRBJ2-1 TRBV30 AWSLTYNEQF
TRBJ2-7 TRBV5-1 ASRDASGSYEQY